The 32 T cell receptor beta chains below all came from one sample that was sequenced in a study of OX40 agonist ivuxolimab in advanced cancers. Library prep was done by the immunoSEQ multiplex PCR assay. This immuneACCESS table, as held by TCRdb, lists in-frame sequences with V and J called but not all clones. Of the missing ones, under half trace to an unresolved V gene in checked studies; the others have no known cause. Here the sample has 8,000 to 10,000 clones; around nine tenths occur a single time. About 11% of the sample is held by the ten biggest clonotypes. This material consisted of CD4+ or CD8+ T cells sorted from blood, taken in a trial of the OX40 agonist ivuxolimab. Source of these receptors: an adult with an advanced solid tumor such as melanoma, head and neck, liver or kidney cancer.

The rearrangement joins TRBV6-1 to TRBJ2-3; 8 bases are shared with TRBD1. CDR3 length: 16 residues. V shed 3 bases and J 5 bases; nucleotides not matched to a gene: 10. Germline V gene data show CDR1 as MNHNS and CDR2 as SASEGT. CDR3 nucleotide sequence: TGTGCCAGCAGTGAGATTCAGGGGGCAACGATAGATACGCAGTATTTT. It specifies CASSEIQGATIDTQYF.

This chain links TRBV29-1 with TRBJ2-1; 15 bases are a match to TRBD2. The trim removed 3 bases at V and 9 bases at J, leaving 3 bases unmatched. Germline V lookup: CDR1 SQVTM, CDR2 ANQGSEA. This CDR3 has 14 amino acids. CDR3 residues: CSVEGLAGGGEQFF. The CDR3 DNA sequence: TGCAGCGTTGAGGGACTAGCGGGGGGAGGTGAGCAGTTCTTC.

The gene calls are TRBV27 and TRBJ2-7; D possibly uses TRBD1 or TRBD2 (5 bases each). Germline CDR1 and CDR2: MNHEY and SMNVEV (reference sequence). There are 12 residues in the CDR3. V was trimmed by 2 bases and J by 5 bases, leaving 7 bases between them. The chain's CDR3 is CASSLRDHEQYF. Here the CDR3 DNA reads TGTGCCAGCAGTTTACGGGACCACGAGCAGTACTTC.

The chain has TRBV5-6 and TRBJ2-5; TRBD1 matches 12 bases. J gave up 2 bases and V 3 bases, and 5 bases lay outside the gene matches. The CDR3 contains 16 residues. Looked up from germline, CDR1 is SGHDT and CDR2 is YYEEEE. In DNA form, the CDR3 reads TGTGCCAGCAGCTCGGGACAGGGGGCGTCACAAGAGACCCAGTACTTC. Its translation: CASSSGQGASQETQYF.

The V call is TRBV7-3, the J call TRBJ2-7; a weak D match, TRBD1 (5 bases). Germline assignment: CDR1 SGHTA and CDR2 FQGTGA. The CDR3 runs 13 residues. V was clipped by 5 bases and J by 5 bases, with 13 bases between them. DNA of the CDR3: TGTGCCAGCAGCCCGCGAGACAGCCACGAGCAGTACTTC. Amino acids: CASSPRDSHEQYF.

V is TRBV7-9 and J is TRBJ2-1; TRBD2 matches 12 bases. The V gene's germline CDR1 is SEHNR and CDR2 FQNEAQ (reference sequence). This CDR3 is built from 18 residues. Trimming took 6 bases from V and 0 from J; bases not matched to a gene: 9. CDR3 protein: CASSHTSGGPSSYNEQFF. In DNA, the CDR3 is TGTGCCAGCAGTCATACTAGCGGGGGGCCTAGCTCCTACAATGAGCAGTTCTTC.

The chain has TRBV13 and TRBJ2-7, with D unclear. V lost 1 base, J lost 4 bases, and 8 bases lay in between. CDR1 is PRHDT and CDR2 is FYEKMQ in the germline V gene (reference sequence). There are 13 residues in the CDR3. The CDR3 is CASSLAGLYEQYF. In DNA, the CDR3 is TGTGCCAGCAGCTTAGCCGGGCTATACGAGCAGTACTTC.

The chain links TRBV4-3 to TRBJ2-7; D unclear. V lost 1 base and J 0 bases, leaving 13 bases between the germline ends. This CDR3 has 16 amino acids. The germline gives CDR1 LGHNA, CDR2 YSLEER. The CDR3 protein is CASSQGPRINSYEQYF. CDR3 bases: TGCGCCAGCAGCCAAGGGCCGCGAATCAACTCCTACGAGCAGTACTTC.

V usage is TRBV5-1 and J usage is TRBJ2-4; D may be TRBD2 (6 bases). Trimming removed 0 bases at V and 1 base at J, with 11 bases between. There are 16 residues in the CDR3. Germline loops: CDR1 SGHRS, CDR2 YFSETQ. The CDR3 reads CASSLVPGVAKNIQYF. The DNA of the CDR3 is TGCGCCAGCAGCTTGGTGCCGGGGGTGGCCAAAAACATTCAGTACTTC.

This clone was counted only a few times. The chain links TRBV11-2 to TRBJ2-7; 8 positions agree with TRBD2. Germline CDR1 is SGHAT and CDR2 is FQNNGV. The CDR3 covers 15 residues. V was pared by 0 bases and J by 1 base, with 2 bases of the junction left unmatched. The DNA for the CDR3 is TGTGCCAGCAGCTTAGAGGGCGGGGGGTCCTACGAGCAGTACTTC. It encodes CASSLEGGGSYEQYF.

This clone is medium-sized by share. The V gene is TRBV6-5, the J gene TRBJ1-1; D not certain. Trimming removed 2 bases from V and 7 bases from J, with 11 bases in between. The CDR3 consists of 13 residues. CDR1 and CDR2 from the germline V gene are MNHEY and SVGAGI. CDR3 region: CASSYGYHLEAFF. CDR3 nucleotides: TGTGCCAGCAGTTACGGCTACCACCTTGAAGCTTTCTTT.

This clone has just one count. The chain carries TRBV5-5 and TRBJ2-7, with unresolved D. Germline loops: CDR1 SGHKS, CDR2 YYEKEE (reference sequence). The CDR3 has 14 amino acids. V lost 2 bases to trimming and J lost 1 base, with 10 bases between them. CDR3 in DNA: TGTGCCAGCAGCTTCGGTCCGGGTTCCTACGAGCAGTACTTC. It encodes CASSFGPGSYEQYF.

V and J are TRBV11-3 and TRBJ1-2; D unclear. Per the germline V gene, CDR1 is SGHNT and CDR2 is YENEEA. The CDR3 has 12 amino acids. Trimming left V 3 bases short and J 4 bases short, with 6 bases between. CDR3: CASSLGTYGYTF. For the CDR3, the DNA is TGTGCCAGCAGCTTGGGTACCTATGGCTACACCTTC.

CDR3 region: CASSFGGGEGEKLFF. The CDR3 coding sequence is TGTGCCAGCAGCTTTGGAGGGGGCGAGGGTGAAAAACTGTTTTTT. The V call is TRBV13, the J call TRBJ1-4, with 7 bases aligning to TRBD1. Germline V lookup: CDR1 PRHDT, CDR2 FYEKMQ (reference sequence). CDR3 size: 15 residues. The ends lost 3 bases at V and 7 bases at J; junction bases unmatched: 8.

The rearrangement uses TRBV19 and TRBJ2-7, with D possibly matching TRBD1 (6 bases). Between the trimmed V and J ends, which lost 7 bases and 0 bases, there was a span of 13 bases. Germline V gene sequence: CDR1 LNHDA, CDR2 SQIVND (reference sequence). This CDR3 comprises 14 residues. CDR3 in amino acids: CASTSAGDSYEQYF. Here the CDR3 DNA reads TGTGCCAGTACATCGGCAGGGGACTCCTACGAGCAGTACTTC. Looking up the rest from reference TRBV19 and TRBJ2-7 gives the full variable domain: DGGITQSPKYLFRKEGQNVTLSCEQNLNHDAMYWYRQDPGQGLRLIYYSQIVNDFQKGDIAEGYSVSREKKESFPLTVTSAQKNPTAFYLCASTSAGDSYEQYFGPGTRLTVT.

J is TRBJ2-3 and V is TRBV27, with 7 bases matching TRBD1. V lost 1 base and J lost 2; bases outside the gene matches: 3. Germline lookup yields CDR1 MNHEY and CDR2 SMNVEV (reference sequence). The CDR3 contains 15 residues. Here the CDR3 DNA reads TGTGCCAGCAGTTTATTACAGGGGACCACAGATACGCAGTATTTT. Translation gives CASSLLQGTTDTQYF.

The chain is built from TRBV2 and TRBJ1-1; TRBD1 might be the D (6 bases). This CDR3 comprises 15 residues. Trimming pared 4 bases from V and 0 bases from J, leaving 12 bases between. CDR1 and CDR2 (germline): SNHLY, FYNNEI. CDR3 nucleotide sequence: TGTGCCAGCAGTGGGGGGGACAATTTGAACACTGAAGCTTTCTTT. It specifies CASSGGDNLNTEAFF.

The chain combines TRBV6-5 with TRBJ1-2; D gene unclear. The length of the CDR3 is 15 residues. CDR1 is MNHEY and CDR2 is SVGAGI in the germline V gene. Trimming removed 1 base at V and 2 bases at J, with 11 bases between. The CDR3 sequence is CASSYFSGQNYGYTF. The CDR3 bases are TGTGCCAGCAGTTACTTTTCCGGGCAAAACTATGGCTACACCTTC.

This clone was found a few times. The V call is TRBV4-1, the J call TRBJ2-7; D tentatively fits TRBD1 or TRBD2 (5 bases each). CDR1 MGHRA and CDR2 YSYEKL come from the germline V gene. The CDR3 is made up of 13 amino acids. V lost 0 bases to trimming and J lost 5 bases, with 8 bases between them. The CDR3 bases are TGCGCCAGCAGCCAAGATCGAGGGGACGAGCAGTACTTC. It codes for CASSQDRGDEQYF.

The rearrangement joins TRBV19 to TRBJ1-2; D unclear. CDR3 length: 15 residues. V was cut by 3 bases and J by 7 bases, with 18 bases left in between. CDR1 is LNHDA and CDR2 is SQIVND in the germline V gene (reference sequence). Here the CDR3 DNA reads TGTGCCAGTAGTATTGGTCAAACAGCTGTGAGTGGCTACACCTTC. Its translation: CASSIGQTAVSGYTF.

This clone is a singleton in its sample. The chain carries TRBV10-2 and TRBJ2-1; 7 bases fit TRBD1. This CDR3 spans 15 amino acids. CDR1 is WSHSY and CDR2 is SAAADI in the germline V gene. With V trimmed by 3 bases and J by 4 bases, 6 bases remained unmatched. CDR3 region: CASSDVQTGYNEQFF. The CDR3, as DNA: TGCGCCAGCAGTGATGTCCAGACAGGGTACAATGAGCAGTTCTTC.

This rearrangement joins TRBV5-4 to TRBJ1-1; D remains unclear. Germline V gene lookup returns CDR1 SGHNT and CDR2 YYREEE (reference sequence). The CDR3 is 14 residues long. V was cut by 4 bases and J by 3 bases, with 13 bases left in between. In nucleotides, the CDR3 is TGTGCCAGCAGCCTTTCTAGGCGGGACACTGAAGCTTTCTTT. Translating it yields CASSLSRRDTEAFF.

This chain uses TRBV19 with TRBJ1-3; D possibly corresponds to TRBD1 (6 bases). The V gene's germline CDR1 is LNHDA and CDR2 SQIVND (reference sequence). This CDR3 is 13 amino acids long. Trimming cost V 5 bases and J 4 bases, with 9 bases left between them. The CDR3 coding sequence is TGTGCCAGTAGTCGAGGGACAGGAAACACCATATATTTT. Residues: CASSRGTGNTIYF.

The CDR3 DNA reads as TGCGCCAGCAGCCAAGATCCGGCTGATGAGCAGTTCTTC. It is translated as CASSQDPADEQFF. The chain combines TRBV4-1 with TRBJ2-1; D is undetermined. The germline V and J ends were trimmed by 0 bases and 8 bases, with 8 bases remaining between them. Germline V lookup: CDR1 MGHRA, CDR2 YSYEKL. The CDR3 totals 13 residues.

The V and J genes are TRBV19 and TRBJ2-7; perhaps TRBD1 as D (6 bases). Trimming removed 5 bases from V and 4 bases from J, with 24 bases in between. Germline CDR1 LNHDA, CDR2 SQIVND (reference sequence). This CDR3 spans 17 amino acids. CDR3 residues: CASSDGPRGFFPYEQYF. The CDR3 nucleotides read TGTGCCAGTAGTGATGGACCTAGGGGGTTTTTTCCGTACGAGCAGTACTTC.

The rearrangement uses TRBV7-6 and TRBJ1-6; D gene uncertain. CDR1 and CDR2 from the germline V gene are SGHVS and FNYEAQ. Trimming cost V 4 bases and J 7 bases, with 20 bases left between them. The CDR3 runs 17 residues. The chain's CDR3 is CASSSYPGPSLNSPLHF. In DNA form, the CDR3 reads TGTGCCAGCAGCTCCTACCCCGGACCGAGTCTAAATTCACCCCTCCACTTT.

Remarks on this clone: One junction end does not reproduce the germline sequence, and a read error may be involved. The chain employs TRBV27 and TRBJ2-3; D is uncertain. The CDR3 is 11 amino acids. Germline lookup yields CDR1 MNHEY and CDR2 SMNVEV (reference sequence). The CDR3 region is CASSLFDTQYF. The CDR3 DNA reads as TGTGCCAGCAGCTTATTCGATACGCAGTATTTT.

The chain has TRBV7-9 and TRBJ2-3, with D tentatively TRBD2 (6 bases). The V and J ends lost 8 bases and 2 bases respectively, with 20 bases between them. CDR1 and CDR2 (germline): SEHNR, FQNEAQ (reference sequence). This CDR3 spans 16 amino acids. CDR3 DNA sequence: TGTGCCAGCTCTTCCTGGGCGGGGTCTTTCACAGATACGCAGTATTTT. Residues: CASSSWAGSFTDTQYF. Looking up the rest from reference TRBV7-9 and TRBJ2-3 gives the full variable domain: DTGVSQNPRHKITKRGQNVTFRCDPISEHNRLYWYRQTLGQGPEFLTYFQNEAQLEKSRLLSDRFSAERPKGSFSTLEIQRTEQGDSAMYLCASSSWAGSFTDTQYFGPGTRLTVL.

Only a few counts were recorded for this clone. The V and J genes are TRBV2 and TRBJ2-7, with 8 nucleotides matching TRBD1. The germline V gene encodes CDR1 SNHLY and CDR2 FYNNEI. V lost 1 base to trimming and J lost 0 bases; unmatched junction nucleotides: 2. The CDR3 has 15 amino acids. The CDR3 bases are TGTGCCAGCAGTGAAGGGACAGGGAGCTCCTACGAGCAGTACTTC. Encoded protein: CASSEGTGSSYEQYF.

The chain combines TRBV27 with TRBJ2-1; 10 bases are a match to TRBD2. Looked up from germline, CDR1 is MNHEY and CDR2 is SMNVEV (reference sequence). The J segment lost 5 bases and the V segment lost 2 bases, leaving 3 bases of the junction unmatched. This CDR3 comprises 15 residues. Here the CDR3 DNA reads TGTGCCAGCAGTTTAAGTACTAGCGGGAACAATGAGCAGTTCTTC. Its translation is CASSLSTSGNNEQFF.

In DNA form, the CDR3 reads TGTGCCAGCAGTGGCCGGACAGGGTTCGATGGCTACACCTTC. Translating gives CASSGRTGFDGYTF. The chain employs TRBV25-1 and TRBJ1-2, with TRBD1 matching over 8 bases. V dropped 4 bases and J dropped 6; count of bases not matched to a gene: 7. CDR3 length: 14 amino acids. From germline, CDR1 is MGHDK and CDR2 SYGVNS.

The chain links TRBV5-5 to TRBJ2-7; TRBD2 matches 12 bases. The trim removed 1 base at V and 3 bases at J, leaving 8 bases unmatched. CDR1 is SGHKS, CDR2 YYEKEE, per germline (reference sequence). This CDR3 region has 17 residues. The CDR3, as DNA: TGTGCCAGCAGCTTGTTGCCCCTAGCGGGGGGGTTCTACGAGCAGTACTTC. This codes for CASSLLPLAGGFYEQYF.